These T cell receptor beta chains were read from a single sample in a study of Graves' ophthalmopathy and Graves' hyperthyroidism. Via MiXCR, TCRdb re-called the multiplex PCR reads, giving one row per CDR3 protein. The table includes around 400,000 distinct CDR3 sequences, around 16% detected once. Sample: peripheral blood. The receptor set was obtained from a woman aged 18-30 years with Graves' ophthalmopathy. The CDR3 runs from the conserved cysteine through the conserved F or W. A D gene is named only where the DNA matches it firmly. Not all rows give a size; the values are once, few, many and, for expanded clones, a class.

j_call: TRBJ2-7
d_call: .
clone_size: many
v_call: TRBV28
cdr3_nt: TGTGCCAGCAGTTCGTTCCGGGACCCAACCCTTCCAACCTACGAGCAGTACTTC
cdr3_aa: CASSSFRDPTLPTYEQYF

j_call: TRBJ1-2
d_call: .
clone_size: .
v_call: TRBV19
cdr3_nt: TGTGCCAGTAGTATAGGTTGGTCCGGTAACTATGGCTACACCTTC
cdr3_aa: CASSIGWSGNYGYTF

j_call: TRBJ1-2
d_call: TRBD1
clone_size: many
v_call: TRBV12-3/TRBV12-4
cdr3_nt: TGTGCCAGCACCTCGGGTTGGACAGGGGGATATGGCTACACCTTC
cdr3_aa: CASTSGWTGGYGYTF

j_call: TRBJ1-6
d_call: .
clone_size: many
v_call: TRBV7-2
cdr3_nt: TGTGCCAGCAGCTTACAGGGGACCCATTCACCCCTCCACTTT
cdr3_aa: CASSLQGTHSPLHF

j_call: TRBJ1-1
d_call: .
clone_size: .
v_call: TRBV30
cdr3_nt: TGTGCCAGTGTCTTAACAGAGACGAACACTGAAGCTTTCTTT
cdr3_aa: CASVLTETNTEAFF

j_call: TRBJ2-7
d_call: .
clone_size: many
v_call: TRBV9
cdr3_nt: TGTGCCAGCAGCGCCCTAGGACTCCCTTTAACCGAGCAGTACTTC
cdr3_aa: CASSALGLPLTEQYF

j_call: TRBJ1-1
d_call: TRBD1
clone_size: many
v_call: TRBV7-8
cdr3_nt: TGTGCCAGCAGCCCGACAGGGGATCGGGAAGCTTTCTTT
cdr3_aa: CASSPTGDREAFF

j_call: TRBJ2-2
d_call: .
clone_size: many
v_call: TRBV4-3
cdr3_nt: TGCGCCAGCAGCCAATTCCGGGACACCGTTGTTGAGGAGCTGTTTTTT
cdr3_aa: CASSQFRDTVVEELFF

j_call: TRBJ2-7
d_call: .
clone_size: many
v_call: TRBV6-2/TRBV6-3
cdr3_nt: TGTGCCAGCCAGGAAGGAGGAGGGGGCTACTACGAGCAGTACTTC
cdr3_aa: CASQEGGGGYYEQYF

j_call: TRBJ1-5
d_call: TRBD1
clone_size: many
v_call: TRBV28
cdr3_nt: TGTGCCAGCAGTTCTCGACAGGGGTGGAATCAGCCCCAGCATTTT
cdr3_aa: CASSSRQGWNQPQHF

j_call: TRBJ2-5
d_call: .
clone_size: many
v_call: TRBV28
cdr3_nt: TGTGCCAGCAGTGGGCGGGGACACCTACGCCAAGAGACCCAGTACTTC
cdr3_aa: CASSGRGHLRQETQYF

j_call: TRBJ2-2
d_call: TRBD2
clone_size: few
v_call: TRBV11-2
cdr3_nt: TGTGCCAGCAGCGATCAGGGCGGGAGACACACCGGGGAGCTGTTTTTT
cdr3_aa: CASSDQGGRHTGELFF

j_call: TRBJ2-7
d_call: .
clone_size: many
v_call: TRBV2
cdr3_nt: TGTGCCAGCAGGAAGGGTGTCGAGCAGTACTTC
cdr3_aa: CASRKGVEQYF

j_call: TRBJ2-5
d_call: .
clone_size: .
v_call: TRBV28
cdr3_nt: TGTGCCAGCAGTGTCTCCGGGACCGCACGCGAGACCCAGTACTTC
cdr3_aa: CASSVSGTARETQYF

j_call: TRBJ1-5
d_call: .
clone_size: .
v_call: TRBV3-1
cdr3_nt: TGTGCCAGCAGCCAAGATGATACGCAGCCCCAGCATTTT
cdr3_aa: CASSQDDTQPQHF

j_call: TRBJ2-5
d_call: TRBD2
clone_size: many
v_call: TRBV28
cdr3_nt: TGTGCCAGCACCACCGGGGGGGTGAGGGAGACCCAGTACTTC
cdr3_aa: CASTTGGVRETQYF

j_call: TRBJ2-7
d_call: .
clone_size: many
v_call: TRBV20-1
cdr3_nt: TGCAGTGGCGGGACAGAAGATGACTACGAGCAGTACTTC
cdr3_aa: CSGGTEDDYEQYF

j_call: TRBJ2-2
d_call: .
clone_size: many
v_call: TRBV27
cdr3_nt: TGTGCCAGCAGTTTAAACGGGTGGACCGGGGAGCTGTTTTTT
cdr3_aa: CASSLNGWTGELFF

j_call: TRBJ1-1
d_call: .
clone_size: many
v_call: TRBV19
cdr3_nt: TGTGCCAGTAGTATAGTTCAGGGCATTGGCGACACTGAAGCTTTCTTT
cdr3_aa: CASSIVQGIGDTEAFF

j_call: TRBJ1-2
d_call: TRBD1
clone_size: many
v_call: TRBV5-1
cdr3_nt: TGCGCCAGCAGCCTATCCCGGGACAGGCCTGGCTACACCTTC
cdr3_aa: CASSLSRDRPGYTF

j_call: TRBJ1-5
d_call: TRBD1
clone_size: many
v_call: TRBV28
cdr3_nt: TGTGCCAGCAACGCGGGAACGGGACAGGGGACCCGAACCCGCTATCAGCCCCAGCATTTT
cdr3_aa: CASNAGTGQGTRTRYQPQHF

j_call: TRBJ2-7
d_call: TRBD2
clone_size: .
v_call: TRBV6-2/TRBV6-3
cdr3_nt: TGTGCCAGCAGTTACGGGGGACTAGGCTTCTACGAGCAGTACTTC
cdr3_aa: CASSYGGLGFYEQYF

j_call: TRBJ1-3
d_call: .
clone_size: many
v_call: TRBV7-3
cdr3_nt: TGTGCCAGCAGTTCTACAGGGCCGGGAAACACCATATATTTT
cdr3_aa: CASSSTGPGNTIYF

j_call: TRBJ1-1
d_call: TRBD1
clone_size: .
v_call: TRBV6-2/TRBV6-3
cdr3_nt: TGTGCCAGCAGTCCCCCGGACAGGTCCACTGAAGCTTTCTTT
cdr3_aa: CASSPPDRSTEAFF

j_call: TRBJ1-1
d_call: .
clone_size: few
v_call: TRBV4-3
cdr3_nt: TGCGCCAGCGGGCCAGCAAACGTTCCGCATAACACTGAAGCTTTCTTT
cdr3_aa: CASGPANVPHNTEAFF

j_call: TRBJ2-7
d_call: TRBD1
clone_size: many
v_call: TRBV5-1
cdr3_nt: TGCGCCAGCACCGTAGGGACAGGGAATTACGAGCAGTACTTC
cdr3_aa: CASTVGTGNYEQYF

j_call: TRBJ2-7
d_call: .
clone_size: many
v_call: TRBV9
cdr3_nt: TGTGCCAGCAGCGTCAGCCCTTCCTCCTACGAGCAGTACTTC
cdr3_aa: CASSVSPSSYEQYF

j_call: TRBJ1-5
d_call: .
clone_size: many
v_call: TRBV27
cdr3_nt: TGTGCCAGCAGTGACGGCTGGGAAGGGCAGCCCCAGCATTTT
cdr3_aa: CASSDGWEGQPQHF

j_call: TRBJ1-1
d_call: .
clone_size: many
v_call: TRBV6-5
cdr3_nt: TGTGCCAGCAGTTACTCGACCAGGGATGAAGCTTTCTTT
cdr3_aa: CASSYSTRDEAFF

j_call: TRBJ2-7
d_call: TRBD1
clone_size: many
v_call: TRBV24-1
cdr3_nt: TGTGCCACCAGTGATTCGGGACAGGGTCAAGCCTACGAGCAGTACTTC
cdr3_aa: CATSDSGQGQAYEQYF

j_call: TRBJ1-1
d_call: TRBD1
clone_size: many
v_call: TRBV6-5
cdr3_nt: TGTGCCAGCAGTCCCACAGGGGGAGAAGCTTTCTTT
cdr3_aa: CASSPTGGEAFF

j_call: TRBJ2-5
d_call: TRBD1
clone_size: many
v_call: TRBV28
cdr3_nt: TGTGCCAGCAGTTCGGGGACAGGGGGCGCCCAGACCCAGTACTTC
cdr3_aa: CASSSGTGGAQTQYF

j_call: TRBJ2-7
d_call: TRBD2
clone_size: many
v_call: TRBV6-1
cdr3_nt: TGTGCCAGCAGTGAAGTGGCTAGCGGGAGGACCTACGAGCAGTACTTC
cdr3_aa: CASSEVASGRTYEQYF

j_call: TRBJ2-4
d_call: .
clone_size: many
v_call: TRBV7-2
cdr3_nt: TGTGCCAGCAGCTTAAGTAGAGCCAAAAACATTCAGTACTTC
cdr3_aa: CASSLSRAKNIQYF

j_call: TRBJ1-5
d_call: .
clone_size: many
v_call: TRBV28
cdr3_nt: TGTGCCAGCAGTTTGGGCAGTTTTATAGGAAGTAATCAGCCCCAGCATTTT
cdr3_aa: CASSLGSFIGSNQPQHF

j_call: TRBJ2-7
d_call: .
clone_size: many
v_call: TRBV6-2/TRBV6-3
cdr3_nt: TGTGCCAGCGGCAGGACGGGGACCTACGAGCAGTACTTC
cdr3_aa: CASGRTGTYEQYF

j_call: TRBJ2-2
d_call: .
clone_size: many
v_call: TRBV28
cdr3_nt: TGTGCCAGCAGTGTACCCAACACCGGGGAGCTGTTTTTT
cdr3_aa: CASSVPNTGELFF

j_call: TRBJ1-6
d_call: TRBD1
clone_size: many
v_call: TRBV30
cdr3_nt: TGTGCCTGGAGTCCCAACAGGGGTGATTCACCCCTCCACTTT
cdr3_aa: CAWSPNRGDSPLHF

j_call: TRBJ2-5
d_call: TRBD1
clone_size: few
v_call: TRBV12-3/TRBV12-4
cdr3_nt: TGTGCCAGCAGCTTGGGACAGCAAATGGAGACCCAGTACTTC
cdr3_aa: CASSLGQQMETQYF

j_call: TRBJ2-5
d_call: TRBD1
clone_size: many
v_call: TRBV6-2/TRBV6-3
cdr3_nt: TGTGCCAGCAGTTCTCGGGACAGGAGAAACCAAGAGACCCAGTACTTC
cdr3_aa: CASSSRDRRNQETQYF

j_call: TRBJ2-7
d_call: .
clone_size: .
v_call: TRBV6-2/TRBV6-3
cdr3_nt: TGTGCCAGCAGCTTGGTTTGGGCCGAGCAGTACTTC
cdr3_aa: CASSLVWAEQYF

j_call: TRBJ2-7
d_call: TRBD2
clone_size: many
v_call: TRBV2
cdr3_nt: TGTGCCAGCAGGAGACTAGCGGATTACGAGCAGTACTTC
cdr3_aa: CASRRLADYEQYF

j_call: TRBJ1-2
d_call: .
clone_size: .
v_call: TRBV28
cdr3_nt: TGTGCCAGCAGGGGTGGGGGGCGCGGCTACACCTTC
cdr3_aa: CASRGGGRGYTF

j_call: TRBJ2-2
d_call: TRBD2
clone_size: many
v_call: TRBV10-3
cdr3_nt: TGTGCCATCAAGGTCAGCGGGGGAGACACCGGGGAGCTGTTTTTT
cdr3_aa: CAIKVSGGDTGELFF

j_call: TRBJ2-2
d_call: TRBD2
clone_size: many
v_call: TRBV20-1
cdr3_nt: TGCAGTGCTAGAGAGCTAGCGGGGGACACCGGGGAGCTGTTTTTT
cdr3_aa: CSARELAGDTGELFF

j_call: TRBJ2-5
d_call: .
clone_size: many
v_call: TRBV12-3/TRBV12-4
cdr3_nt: TGTGCCAGCAGTTTTTTAGGGGCAAGGGAGACCCAGTACTTC
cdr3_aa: CASSFLGARETQYF

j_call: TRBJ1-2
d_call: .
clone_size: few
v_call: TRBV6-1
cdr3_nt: TGTGCCAGCAGTGATCTGGGGGCGATGGATGGCTACACCTTC
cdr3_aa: CASSDLGAMDGYTF

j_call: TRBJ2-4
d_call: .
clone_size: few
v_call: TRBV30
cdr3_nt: TGTGCCTGGAGCTGGCAGGGCAAAAACATTCAGTACTTC
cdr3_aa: CAWSWQGKNIQYF

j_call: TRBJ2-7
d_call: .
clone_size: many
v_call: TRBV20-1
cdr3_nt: TGCAGTGCTAGAGATCCTGAAACGGCGTCAGCCTACGAGCAGTACTTC
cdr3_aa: CSARDPETASAYEQYF

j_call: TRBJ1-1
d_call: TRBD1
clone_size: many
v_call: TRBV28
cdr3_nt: TGTGCCAGCAGCCCGATCCCCGGGACAGAGAACACTGAAGCTTTCTTT
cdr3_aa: CASSPIPGTENTEAFF

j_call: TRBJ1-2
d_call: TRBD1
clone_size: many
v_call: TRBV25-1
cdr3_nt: TGTGCCAGCAGTCCTAGGGGGACAGGGGCTAACTATGGCTACACCTTC
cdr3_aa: CASSPRGTGANYGYTF

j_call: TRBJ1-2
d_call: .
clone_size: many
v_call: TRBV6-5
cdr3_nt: TGTGCCAGCAGTTACGAACTTCTGAATGGCTACACCTTC
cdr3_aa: CASSYELLNGYTF

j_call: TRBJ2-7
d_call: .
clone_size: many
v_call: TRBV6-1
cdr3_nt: TGTGCCAGCAAGCAAAGCGGTTCCTACGAGCAGTACTTC
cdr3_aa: CASKQSGSYEQYF

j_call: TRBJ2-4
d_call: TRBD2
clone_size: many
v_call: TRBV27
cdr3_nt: TGTGCCAGCAGTTCCTGGGGGGGAGGGAGAGGGGACATTCAGTACTTC
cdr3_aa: CASSSWGGGRGDIQYF

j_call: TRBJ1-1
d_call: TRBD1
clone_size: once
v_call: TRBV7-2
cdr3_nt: TGTGCCAGCAGCTTAACGGGGACAGCTAACACTGAAGCTTTCTTT
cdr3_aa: CASSLTGTANTEAFF

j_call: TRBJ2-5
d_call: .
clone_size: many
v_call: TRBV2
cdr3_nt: TGTGCCAGCAGCCCGGACAGAGGGAGTGGTGAGACCCAGTACTTC
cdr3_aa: CASSPDRGSGETQYF

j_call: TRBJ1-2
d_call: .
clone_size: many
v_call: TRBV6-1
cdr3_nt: TGTGCCAGCAGTGAATATCTGAAGGCGGCCGGTGGCTACACCTTC
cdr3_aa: CASSEYLKAAGGYTF

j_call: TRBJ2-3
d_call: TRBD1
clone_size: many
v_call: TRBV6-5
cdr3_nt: TGTGCCAGCAGTCGGACAGGGGATGGTGTAGATACGCAGTATTTT
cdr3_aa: CASSRTGDGVDTQYF

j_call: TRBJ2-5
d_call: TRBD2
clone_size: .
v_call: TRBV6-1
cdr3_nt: TGTGCCAGCAGCCCGAGAATAGCGGGAGGCAAAGAGACCCAGTACTTC
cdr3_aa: CASSPRIAGGKETQYF

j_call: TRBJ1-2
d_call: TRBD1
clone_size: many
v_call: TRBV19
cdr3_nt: TGTGCCAGTAGTTTTCTCGGACAGGGGAGCTATGGCTACACCTTC
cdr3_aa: CASSFLGQGSYGYTF